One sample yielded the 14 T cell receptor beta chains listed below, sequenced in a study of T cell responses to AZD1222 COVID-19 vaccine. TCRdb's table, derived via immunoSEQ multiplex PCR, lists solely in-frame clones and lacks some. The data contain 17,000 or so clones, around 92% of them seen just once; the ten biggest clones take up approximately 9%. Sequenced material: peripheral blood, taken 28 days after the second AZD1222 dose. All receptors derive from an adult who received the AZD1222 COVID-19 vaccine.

This chain's CDR3 is CASSPPPERRNTIYF. The CDR3 DNA is TGCGCCAGCAGCCCCCCCCCGGAGCGGAGAAACACCATATATTTT. V and J are TRBV4-1 and TRBJ1-3; D is unresolved. Trimming cost V 4 bases and J 5 bases, with 15 bases left between them. In germline, CDR1 is MGHRA, CDR2 YSYEKL. The CDR3 loop spans 15 amino acids.

This CDR3 reads CASSQAIRNEKLFF. The CDR3 bases are TGCGCCAGCAGCCAAGCGATCAGGAATGAAAAACTGTTTTTT. The chain is built from TRBV4-1 and TRBJ1-4; D not resolved. The CDR3 extends over 14 amino acids. V was clipped by 1 base and J by 5 bases, with 8 bases between them. Germline V CDR1 and CDR2: MGHRA, YSYEKL.

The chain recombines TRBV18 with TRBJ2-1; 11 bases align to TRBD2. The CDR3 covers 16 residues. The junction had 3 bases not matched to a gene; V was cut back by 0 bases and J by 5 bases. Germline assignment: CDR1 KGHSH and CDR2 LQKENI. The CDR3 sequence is CASSPPGLAVNNEQFF. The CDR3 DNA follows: TGTGCCAGCTCACCACCGGGACTAGCGGTTAACAATGAGCAGTTCTTC. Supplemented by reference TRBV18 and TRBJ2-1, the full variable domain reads NAGVMQNPRHLVRRRGQEARLRCSPMKGHSHVYWYRQLPEEGLKFMVYLQKENIIDESGMPKERFSAEFPKEGPSILRIQQVVRGDSAAYFCASSPPGLAVNNEQFFGPGTRLTVL.

In DNA, the CDR3 is TGTGCCAGCAGTAACAGGGACTCACCCCTCCACTTT. Translated, it gives CASSNRDSPLHF. This rearrangement joins TRBV12-3 or TRBV12-4 to TRBJ1-6; weak D call: TRBD1 (6 bases). Deletions cut 5 bases from V and 10 bases from J, with 9 bases between. There are 12 residues in the CDR3.

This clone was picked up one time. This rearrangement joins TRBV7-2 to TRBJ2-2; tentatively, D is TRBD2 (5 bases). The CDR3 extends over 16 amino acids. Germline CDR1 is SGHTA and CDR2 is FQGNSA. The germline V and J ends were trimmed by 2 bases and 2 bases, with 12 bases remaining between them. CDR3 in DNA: TGTGCCAGCAGCTTACTTCAGGCTAGCAACACCGGGGAGCTGTTTTTT. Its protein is CASSLLQASNTGELFF.

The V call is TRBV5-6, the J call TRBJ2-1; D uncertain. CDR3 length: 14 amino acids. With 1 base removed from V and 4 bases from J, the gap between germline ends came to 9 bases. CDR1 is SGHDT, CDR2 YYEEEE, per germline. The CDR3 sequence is CASSLSVGYNEQFF. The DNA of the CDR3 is TGTGCCAGCAGCTTGTCAGTGGGTTACAATGAGCAGTTCTTC.

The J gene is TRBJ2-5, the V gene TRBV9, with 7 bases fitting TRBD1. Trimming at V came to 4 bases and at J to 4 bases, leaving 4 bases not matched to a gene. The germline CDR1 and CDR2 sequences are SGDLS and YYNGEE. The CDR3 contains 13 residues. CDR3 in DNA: TGTGCCAGCAGCCCCACAGGGGTAGAGACCCAGTACTTC. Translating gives CASSPTGVETQYF.

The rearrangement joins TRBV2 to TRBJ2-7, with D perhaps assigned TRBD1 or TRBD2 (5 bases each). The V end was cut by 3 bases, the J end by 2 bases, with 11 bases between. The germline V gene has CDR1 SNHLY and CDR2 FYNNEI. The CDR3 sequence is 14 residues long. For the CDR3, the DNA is TGTGCCAGCAGTGAGAATAGGGACGCCTACGAGCAGTACGTC. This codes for CASSENRDAYEQYV.

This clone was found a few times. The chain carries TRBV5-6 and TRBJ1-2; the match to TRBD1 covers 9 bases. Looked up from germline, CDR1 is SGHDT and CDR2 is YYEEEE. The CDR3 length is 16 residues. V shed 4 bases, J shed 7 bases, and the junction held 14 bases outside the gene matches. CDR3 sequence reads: CASSPPGTGFGGGYTF. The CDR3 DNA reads TGTGCCAGCAGCCCCCCCGGGACAGGGTTTGGGGGTGGCTACACCTTC. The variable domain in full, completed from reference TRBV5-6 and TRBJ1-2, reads DAGVTQSPTHLIKTRGQQVTLRCSPKSGHDTVSWYQQALGQGPQFIFQYYEEEERQRGNFPDRFSGHQFPNYSSELNVNALLLGDSALYLCASSPPGTGFGGGYTFGSGTRLTVV.

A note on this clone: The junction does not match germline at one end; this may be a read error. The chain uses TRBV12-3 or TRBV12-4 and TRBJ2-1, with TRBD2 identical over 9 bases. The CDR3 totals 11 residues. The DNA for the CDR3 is TGTGCCAGCTTGGGGGCTAGCGGGACTATCTTC. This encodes CASLGASGTIF.

The DNA of the CDR3 is TGCGCCAGCAGCCAACCAAACCGGCGTGCTGAGCAGTTCTTC. Translating it yields CASSQPNRRAEQFF. V gene TRBV4-1 combines with J gene TRBJ2-1, with D hard to call. CDR3 size: 14 residues. V dropped 2 bases and J dropped 9 bases, with 14 bases sitting between them. Germline V gene data show CDR1 as MGHRA and CDR2 as YSYEKL.

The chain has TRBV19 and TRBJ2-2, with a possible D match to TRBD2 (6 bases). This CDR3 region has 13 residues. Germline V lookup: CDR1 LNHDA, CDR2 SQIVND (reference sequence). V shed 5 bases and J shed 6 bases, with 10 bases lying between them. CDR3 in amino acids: CASSGGFPGELFF. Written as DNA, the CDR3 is TGTGCCAGTAGTGGGGGGTTCCCCGGGGAGCTGTTTTTT.

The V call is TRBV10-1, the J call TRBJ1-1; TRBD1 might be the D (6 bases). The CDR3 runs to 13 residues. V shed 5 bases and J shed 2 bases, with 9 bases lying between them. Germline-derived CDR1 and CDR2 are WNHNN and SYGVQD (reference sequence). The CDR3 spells CASSRQVNTEAFF. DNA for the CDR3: TGCGCCAGCAGTAGACAGGTCAACACTGAAGCTTTCTTT.

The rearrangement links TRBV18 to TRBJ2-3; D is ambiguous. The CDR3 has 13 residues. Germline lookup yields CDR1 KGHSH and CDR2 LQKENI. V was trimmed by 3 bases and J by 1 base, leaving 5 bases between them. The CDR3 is CASSPLGTDTQYF. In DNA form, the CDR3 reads TGTGCCAGCTCACCGCTTGGCACAGATACGCAGTATTTT.